This TCR beta chain was sequenced during a study of blood T cells in healthy people across ages. Notes on the study in general: When set beside aged donors, long-lived donors presented more naive CD4+ cells and higher diversity. Calculation of diversity from one million T cells yielded estimates considered to be underestimates.

This clonotype was found many times. No antigen is known for it. Sample-barcoded 5' priming and a J-beta primer mix drove a second PCR of roughly 6 to 12 cycles. TCRdb called the 5' RACE reads again in MiXCR, with one record for every CDR3 protein. Here the sample spans hundreds of thousands of distinct CDR3 sequences, approximately 30% being singletons. The V gene's germline CDR1 is SEHNR and CDR2 FQNEAQ (reference sequence). The CDR3 is 14 amino acids. V was clipped by 2 bases and J by 7 bases, with 11 bases between them. This chain links TRBV7-9 with TRBJ1-4, with D possibly being TRBD1 (5 bases). This TCR was recovered from a woman older than 75 in good health. The sample taken for sequencing was blood. CDR3 in DNA: TGTGCCAGCAGCTTAAGAGGGGCAGGTGAAAAACTGTTTTTT. Residues: CASSLRGAGEKLFF. Combining the CDR3 with reference TRBV7-9 and TRBJ1-4 gives the whole variable domain DTGVSQNPRHKITKRGQNVTFRCDPISEHNRLYWYRQTLGQGPEFLTYFQNEAQLEKSRLLSDRFSAERPKGSFSTLEIQRTEQGDSAMYLCASSLRGAGEKLFFGSGTQLSVL.